Listed below are T cell receptor beta chains from one sample, sequenced in a study of blood T cell dynamics during melanoma immunotherapy. Here immunoSEQ multiplex PCR was the method, and the copy in TCRdb shows in-frame clones only, minus some. This table has roughly 9,900 clones, about 90% appearing once. The sequenced sample was blood, obtained from a patient treated with checkpoint blockade. The receptors come from a human donor with melanoma. The CDR3 runs from the conserved cysteine through the conserved F or W. Fields, in order: V gene, clone size, D gene, J gene, CDR3 protein, CDR3 DNA. D genes are given only for firm matches. The size entry is marked missing in some rows and otherwise reads once, few, many or a size class.

v_gene: TRBV5-1; abundance: -; d_gene: -; j_gene: TRBJ1-1; CDR3aa: CASSPDTTNTEAFF; CDR3nt: TGCGCCAGCAGCCCCGACACCACCAACACTGAAGCTTTCTTT
v_gene: TRBV10-3; abundance: -; d_gene: -; j_gene: TRBJ2-2; CDR3aa: CAIKEGDPLRELFF; CDR3nt: TGTGCCATCAAGGAAGGGGACCCACTGAGGGAGCTGTTTTTT
v_gene: TRBV27; abundance: -; d_gene: -; j_gene: TRBJ2-3; CDR3aa: CASSSGPPPVTQYF; CDR3nt: TGTGCCAGCAGTTCGGGACCACCCCCCGTTACGCAGTATTTT
v_gene: TRBV5-8; abundance: -; d_gene: -; j_gene: TRBJ1-5; CDR3aa: CASSLTPGDNQPQHF; CDR3nt: TGTGCCAGCAGCTTGACCCCCGGGGACAATCAGCCCCAGCATTTT
v_gene: TRBV7-3; abundance: -; d_gene: -; j_gene: TRBJ1-2; CDR3aa: CASSPGGPNYGYTF; CDR3nt: TGTGCCAGCAGCCCCGGGGGGCCTAACTATGGCTACACCTTC
v_gene: TRBV4-1; abundance: -; d_gene: -; j_gene: TRBJ2-5; CDR3aa: CASSQDPGAGETQYF; CDR3nt: TGCGCCAGCAGCCAAGATCCCGGGGCCGGGGAGACCCAGTACTTC
v_gene: TRBV28; abundance: -; d_gene: TRBD2; j_gene: TRBJ2-2; CDR3aa: CASRRLAGGPNTGELFF; CDR3nt: TGTGCCAGCAGACGACTAGCGGGAGGGCCTAACACCGGGGAGCTGTTTTTT
v_gene: TRBV28; abundance: -; d_gene: -; j_gene: TRBJ2-7; CDR3aa: CASSSEGAGAYEQYF; CDR3nt: TGTGCCAGCAGTTCCGAGGGGGCGGGGGCCTACGAGCAGTACTTC
v_gene: TRBV2; abundance: -; d_gene: -; j_gene: TRBJ2-5; CDR3aa: CASGQRQETQYF; CDR3nt: TGTGCCAGCGGGCAGCGCCAAGAGACCCAGTACTTC
v_gene: TRBV6-1; abundance: -; d_gene: -; j_gene: TRBJ1-3; CDR3aa: CASSDAGGNTIYF; CDR3nt: TGTGCCAGCAGTGACGCCGGGGGAAACACCATATATTTT
v_gene: TRBV7-2; abundance: -; d_gene: -; j_gene: TRBJ1-4; CDR3aa: CASRPGLAANEKLFF; CDR3nt: TGTGCCAGCAGACCGGGCCTCGCGGCTAATGAAAAACTGTTTTTT
v_gene: TRBV7-2; abundance: -; d_gene: -; j_gene: TRBJ1-5; CDR3aa: CASSLVGRGGGQPQHF; CDR3nt: TGTGCCAGCAGCTTAGTTGGCAGGGGAGGGGGTCAGCCCCAGCATTTT
v_gene: TRBV18; abundance: -; d_gene: -; j_gene: TRBJ2-2; CDR3aa: CASSPRDTGELFF; CDR3nt: TGTGCCAGCTCACCACGGGACACCGGGGAGCTGTTTTTT
v_gene: TRBV10-3; abundance: -; d_gene: TRBD1; j_gene: TRBJ2-7; CDR3aa: CAIREQGIEQYF; CDR3nt: TGTGCCATCAGGGAACAGGGGATCGAGCAGTACTTC
v_gene: TRBV10-1; abundance: -; d_gene: -; j_gene: TRBJ2-5; CDR3aa: CASSDSARLETQYF; CDR3nt: TGCGCCAGCAGTGACTCGGCGCGCCTTGAGACCCAGTACTTC
v_gene: TRBV19; abundance: -; d_gene: TRBD1; j_gene: TRBJ1-3; CDR3aa: CASRKRQGSSGNTIYF; CDR3nt: TGTGCCAGTAGGAAAAGACAGGGGAGCTCTGGAAACACCATATATTTT
v_gene: TRBV18; abundance: once; d_gene: TRBD1; j_gene: TRBJ2-7; CDR3aa: CASSVPGQAYYEQYF; CDR3nt: TGTGCCAGCTCAGTACCGGGACAGGCCTACTACGAGCAGTACTTC
v_gene: TRBV19; abundance: -; d_gene: TRBD2; j_gene: TRBJ2-3; CDR3aa: CASSPPGLAGAPGDTQYF; CDR3nt: TGTGCCAGTAGCCCCCCGGGGCTAGCGGGAGCTCCAGGGGATACGCAGTATTTT
v_gene: TRBV7-3; abundance: once; d_gene: TRBD2; j_gene: TRBJ2-1; CDR3aa: CASSTGGSGSYNEQFF; CDR3nt: TGTGCCAGCAGCACGGGAGGGTCGGGCTCCTACAATGAGCAGTTCTTC
v_gene: TRBV2; abundance: -; d_gene: -; j_gene: TRBJ1-6; CDR3aa: CATIPDPTGSPLHF; CDR3nt: TGTGCCACCATACCGGACCCAACGGGTTCACCCCTCCACTTT
v_gene: TRBV29-1; abundance: once; d_gene: TRBD2; j_gene: TRBJ2-5; CDR3aa: CSVEGASGGETQYF; CDR3nt: TGCAGCGTTGAAGGGGCTAGCGGAGGGGAGACCCAGTACTTC
v_gene: TRBV6-6; abundance: -; d_gene: -; j_gene: TRBJ2-7; CDR3aa: CASSAGYEQYF; CDR3nt: TGTGCCAGCAGCGCCGGCTACGAGCAGTACTTC
v_gene: TRBV5-1; abundance: -; d_gene: TRBD2; j_gene: TRBJ2-7; CDR3aa: CASSLLADRYYEQYF; CDR3nt: TGCGCCAGCAGCTTGCTAGCGGATAGGTACTACGAGCAGTACTTC
v_gene: TRBV5-8; abundance: -; d_gene: TRBD1; j_gene: TRBJ1-4; CDR3aa: CASSRGQTATNEKLFF; CDR3nt: TGTGCCAGCAGCCGGGGACAGACTGCAACTAATGAAAAACTGTTTTTT
v_gene: TRBV5-1; abundance: -; d_gene: -; j_gene: TRBJ1-6; CDR3aa: CASREPGVGDSPLHF; CDR3nt: TGCGCCAGCCGGGAGCCAGGGGTTGGGGATTCACCCCTCCACTTT
v_gene: TRBV14; abundance: -; d_gene: TRBD2; j_gene: TRBJ2-1; CDR3aa: CASSPLAGVSYNEQFF; CDR3nt: TGTGCCAGCAGCCCATTAGCGGGAGTGTCCTACAATGAGCAGTTCTTC
v_gene: TRBV6-5; abundance: -; d_gene: -; j_gene: TRBJ1-2; CDR3aa: CASSYSGGGGYTF; CDR3nt: TGTGCCAGCAGTTACTCGGGCGGGGGTGGCTACACCTTC
v_gene: TRBV9; abundance: -; d_gene: -; j_gene: TRBJ2-3; CDR3aa: CASSPRDFPSTDTQYF; CDR3nt: TGTGCCAGCAGCCCCCGGGACTTCCCTAGCACAGATACGCAGTATTTT
v_gene: TRBV4-1; abundance: -; d_gene: -; j_gene: TRBJ2-1; CDR3aa: CASSQGGRGRGRGNEQFF; CDR3nt: TGCGCCAGCAGCCAAGGAGGTAGAGGACGGGGTCGGGGCAATGAGCAGTTCTTC